This T cell receptor beta chain is from a study of blood T cell repertoires in COVID-19. Study summary: Material from acute and convalescent COVID-19 was sourced from the United States, Italy and Spain. Nucleic acid was either cDNA or gDNA, and it came from T cells, B-cell-depleted T cells, or PBMCs.

Per the original data handling: Amplifying reference gene primers gave estimates of nucleated cell counts. Some clones are missing from TCRdb's copy, which holds only in-frame ones; the method was immunoSEQ multiplex PCR. V and J calls and clone size are as listed in that table; D and trimming were resolved from the DNA. This table holds about 120,000 clones, 88% found once. The sequence came from a woman aged 50 to 60 with active or convalescent COVID-19. Specimen: peripheral blood.

The CDR3 bases are TGTGCCAGCAGCTTAACGGGGACAGGGGTCTCACCAGATACGCAGTATTTT. It translates to CASSLTGTGVSPDTQYF. The chain is built from TRBV7-3 and TRBJ2-3; 10 bases map to TRBD1. From germline, CDR1 is SGHTA and CDR2 FQGTGA. Unmatched junction bases numbered 7, after V lost 0 bases and J lost 4 bases. CDR3 length equals 17 residues. Together with reference TRBV7-3 and TRBJ2-3, the CDR3 gives the full variable domain: GAGVSQTPSNKVTEKGKYVELRCDPISGHTALYWYRQSLGQGPEFLIYFQGTGAADDSGLPNDRFFAVRPEGSVSTLKIQRTERGDSAVYLCASSLTGTGVSPDTQYFGPGTRLTVL.